This T cell receptor (beta chain) stems from a study of T-cell memory formation after mild COVID-19. Study observations and caveats: Pre-infection memory held some responding clones, suggesting pre-existing cross-reactive T cells responded.

This clonotype appeared a few times. Antigen unknown. 5'RACE with constant-segment primers yielded barcoded, UMI-tagged TCR alpha and TCR beta cDNA libraries. TCRdb re-analysed the 5' RACE reads in MiXCR, keeping a single row per CDR3 protein. Of hundreds of thousands of distinct CDR3 sequences detected, about 17% appear once; the ten largest clones hold 20% to 25%. Sequencing used PBMCs or a T cell subset sorted from them (not recorded which). This TCR came from a young man who had mild COVID-19 (a few samples of this study predate the infection). Cell type and time point are not known.

CDR3 in DNA: TGTGCCAGCAGCACGGACAGGGGAGATGGCTACACCTTC. This translates into CASSTDRGDGYTF. This sequence joins TRBV5-4 and TRBJ1-2; 9 bases align to TRBD1. The CDR3 loop spans 13 amino acids. The germline V gene has CDR1 SGHNT and CDR2 YYREEE (reference sequence). Trimming took 4 bases from V and 6 from J; bases not matched to a gene: 4.